This passage covers 25 T cell receptor beta chains from one sample sequenced in a study of T cells expressing NK-cell markers. One entry per CDR3 protein, without DNA, is what TCRdb gives after re-calling the 5' RACE reads. The sample table sets out 500,000 to 700,000 distinct CDR3 sequences. The specimen sequenced was blood T cells: a sorted CD56 or NKG2C T cell subset, CD4+ or CD8+ T cells, or bulk PBMC T cells (not recorded which). The receptors stem from a young man in good health.

The V and J genes are TRBV20-1 and TRBJ2-2. The CDR3 has 13 residues. Germline CDR1 reads DFQATT; CDR2 reads SNEGSKA (reference sequence). The CDR3 protein is CSASGDDTGELFF.

The V call is TRBV7-2, the J call TRBJ2-7; TCRdb returns TRBD2, unconfirmable since there is no DNA. Germline assignment: CDR1 SGHTA and CDR2 FQGNSA. The CDR3 is made up of 15 amino acids. The CDR3 loop is CASSLAPQKLYEQYF.

This chain connects TRBV6-1 to TRBJ1-1; the TCRdb D gene call, TRBD1, has no DNA to confirm it. The V gene's germline CDR1 is MNHNS and CDR2 SASEGT. The CDR3 totals 14 residues. CDR3 in amino acids: CASNEGALNTEAFF.

V gene TRBV12-3 or TRBV12-4 combines with J gene TRBJ2-7; TCRdb proposes TRBD1, but this gene call is untestable without DNA. The CDR3 runs to 13 residues. CDR3: CASSFTGTEEQYF.

Here the CDR3 reads CASSNPVPGANTGELFF. The chain couples TRBV5-6 to TRBJ2-2; TCRdb's assignment of TRBD1 cannot be checked, as there is no DNA. Looked up from germline, CDR1 is SGHDT and CDR2 is YYEEEE. The CDR3 totals 17 residues. Full variable domain (rest looked up from reference TRBV5-6 and TRBJ2-2): DAGVTQSPTHLIKTRGQQVTLRCSPKSGHDTVSWYQQALGQGPQFIFQYYEEEERQRGNFPDRFSGHQFPNYSSELNVNALLLGDSALYLCASSNPVPGANTGELFFGEGSRLTVL.

The chain carries TRBV27 and TRBJ1-2; absent DNA, TCRdb's TRBD1 call cannot be checked. The CDR3 spans 15 residues. Per the germline V gene, CDR1 is MNHEY and CDR2 is SMNVEV (reference sequence). The CDR3: CASTNTGGGNYGYTF.

The V and J genes are TRBV20-1 and TRBJ2-1; no DNA is available, so the TRBD2 call from TCRdb remains unchecked. The CDR3 extends over 15 amino acids. The germline V gene encodes CDR1 DFQATT and CDR2 SNEGSKA (reference sequence). The CDR3 reads CSASSVVTLSGEQFF.

V usage is TRBV6-5 and J usage is TRBJ2-5. Germline values: CDR1 MNHEY, CDR2 SVGAGI. This CDR3 spans 16 amino acids. CDR3 loop: CASSYSISVGQETQYF.

This sequence joins TRBV12-5 and TRBJ2-1; absent DNA, TCRdb's TRBD2 call cannot be checked. CDR3 length: 15 residues. Germline V CDR1 and CDR2: LGHNT, FRNRAP. CDR3: CASGLAGTSSGEQFF. Full variable domain (remainder filled in from reference TRBV12-5 and TRBJ2-1): DARVTQTPRHKVTEMGQEVTMRCQPILGHNTVFWYRQTMMQGLELLAYFRNRAPLDDSGMPKDRFSAEMPDATLATLKIQPSEPRDSAVYFCASGLAGTSSGEQFFGPGTRLTVL.

This chain's CDR3 is CASSLGLAGFQETQYF. The V call is TRBV7-9, the J call TRBJ2-5; TCRdb indicates TRBD2, and absent DNA this call remains unverified. The CDR3 covers 16 residues. Germline V gene sequence: CDR1 SEHNR, CDR2 FQNEAQ (reference sequence).

The genes are TRBV5-5 and TRBJ1-3. CDR3 length: 14 residues. CDR1 is SGHKS, CDR2 YYEKEE, per germline (reference sequence). The CDR3 sequence: CASSFEGLGNTIYF.

The chain combines TRBV7-2 with TRBJ1-4. The CDR3 is 13 amino acids. Looked up from germline, CDR1 is SGHTA and CDR2 is FQGNSA. The CDR3 is CASSLSVNEKLFF.

This chain connects TRBV4-1 to TRBJ1-3; TCRdb's D call, TRBD1, is unchecked because there is no DNA. The CDR3 spans 17 residues. Per the germline V gene, CDR1 is MGHRA and CDR2 is YSYEKL. This CDR3 reads CASSPPGQGISGNTIYF.

This sequence joins TRBV24-1 and TRBJ2-2; TCRdb designates TRBD2, a call that cannot be tested without DNA. This CDR3 contains 17 residues. Germline V gene lookup returns CDR1 KGHDR and CDR2 SFDVKD. The CDR3 is CATSDPSGQMNTGELFF.

The chain employs TRBV12-3 or TRBV12-4 and TRBJ1-4; TCRdb's D gene call, TRBD1, goes unchecked for lack of DNA. The CDR3 contains 13 residues. The CDR3 sequence: CASSRRGFGELFF.

The chain has TRBV10-3 and TRBJ2-1; the D call of TRBD1 rests on TCRdb alone, since no DNA is present to check it. Germline V gene data show CDR1 as ENHRY and CDR2 as SYGVKD. The CDR3 is 12 amino acids. Here the CDR3 reads CAINEGVLEQFF.

This rearrangement joins TRBV15 to TRBJ1-5. The germline gives CDR1 LNHNV, CDR2 YYDKDF (reference sequence). This CDR3 is 16 amino acids long. This CDR3 reads CATSRDPGRANQPQHF.

The gene calls are TRBV9 and TRBJ1-2; TCRdb designates TRBD1, a call that cannot be tested without DNA. Per germline, CDR1 SGDLS and CDR2 YYNGEE. The CDR3 is 14 residues long. The CDR3 sequence: CASSVGTGDYGYTF.

The chain's CDR3 is CASSYLLGQGAQNEQFF. V and J are TRBV6-5 and TRBJ2-1; TCRdb returns TRBD1, unconfirmable since there is no DNA. This CDR3 is 17 amino acids long. Germline assignment: CDR1 MNHEY and CDR2 SVGAGI.

The chain links TRBV10-3 to TRBJ2-1; as DNA is missing, the TRBD1 call by TCRdb cannot be tested. Germline CDR1 is ENHRY and CDR2 is SYGVKD. This CDR3 is built from 13 residues. CDR3: CAIRIQGHNEQFF.

The J gene is TRBJ1-2, the V gene TRBV2; the TCRdb D gene call, TRBD1, has no DNA to confirm it. The CDR3 consists of 16 residues. The V gene's germline CDR1 is SNHLY and CDR2 FYNNEI. This CDR3 reads CASSEEGQGFSYGYTF.

The gene calls are TRBV20-1 and TRBJ2-1; checking the TCRdb D call of TRBD1 is not possible without DNA. The CDR3 totals 12 residues. Germline CDR1 is DFQATT and CDR2 is SNEGSKA (reference sequence). CDR3 amino acids: CSEGGSYNEQFF.

This chain joins TRBV7-9 and TRBJ2-5. CDR1 and CDR2 from the germline V gene are SEHNR and FQNEAQ (reference sequence). This CDR3 region has 13 residues. CDR3 amino acids: CASSGELVGTQYF.

The CDR3 reads CATSEGLAGGPGEQFF. This sequence joins TRBV24-1 and TRBJ2-1; TCRdb's assignment of TRBD2 cannot be checked, as there is no DNA. Germline V gives CDR1 KGHDR, CDR2 SFDVKD. The CDR3 spans 16 residues.

V and J are TRBV4-3 and TRBJ2-2; TCRdb's D call, TRBD2, is unchecked because there is no DNA. CDR3 length: 16 amino acids. Germline V CDR1 and CDR2: LGHNA, YSLEER. This chain's CDR3 is CASSQDRGGGAGELFF.